These T cell receptor beta chains were read from a single sample in a study of blood T cell repertoires in COVID-19. Repertoires were generated with immunoSEQ multiplex PCR, while TCRdb's copy carries only in-frame clones and drops some. The sample records about 320,000 clones, about nine tenths being singletons. The sequenced sample consisted of PBMCs or T cells enriched from blood (not recorded which). These receptors all come from a man in his 60s who had recovered from COVID-19. Each CDR3 is given with its conserved first and last residue. The D gene is left open where the match is weak. The listing skips clone size in some rows; elsewhere it reads once, few, many or a size class.

V gene,D gene,clone size,J gene,CDR3 protein,CDR3 DNA
TRBV13,-,-,TRBJ2-1,CASSSPARDSYNEQFF,TGTGCCAGCAGCTCCCCCGCCCGAGACTCCTACAATGAGCAGTTCTTC
TRBV7-9,-,-,TRBJ2-3,CASSLGRKVALDTQYF,TGTGCCAGCAGCTTAGGACGGAAGGTAGCACTAGATACGCAGTATTTT
TRBV4-1,TRBD1,-,TRBJ2-2,CASSQPGQGGTGELFF,TGCGCCAGCAGCCAGCCGGGACAGGGGGGGACCGGGGAGCTGTTTTTT
TRBV28,TRBD2,-,TRBJ2-3,CASSLGTRTDTQYF,TGTGCCAGCAGTCTCGGGACTAGGACAGATACGCAGTATTTT
TRBV10-2,-,-,TRBJ2-3,CASSDGLSTDTQYF,TGCGCCAGCAGTGATGGACTAAGCACAGATACGCAGTATTTT
TRBV12-3/TRBV12-4,-,-,TRBJ2-5,CASSFYRETQYF,TGTGCCAGCAGTTTTTATAGAGAGACCCAGTACTTC
TRBV4-1,-,-,TRBJ2-7,CASSHLQARGQKTYEQYF,TGCGCCAGCAGCCATCTTCAAGCGAGAGGTCAGAAGACCTACGAGCAGTACTTC
TRBV12-5,-,few,TRBJ2-7,CASALDGSGYEQYF,TGTGCTAGTGCCCTGGACGGGAGCGGTTACGAGCAGTACTTC
TRBV11-2,TRBD1,-,TRBJ2-1,CASSHAGTGNNEQFF,TGTGCCAGCAGCCACGCCGGGACAGGGAACAATGAGCAGTTCTTC
TRBV4-2,TRBD1,-,TRBJ1-6,CASSQEGQRNSPLHF,TGTGCCAGCAGCCAAGAGGGACAGAGGAATTCACCCCTCCACTTT
TRBV30,-,-,TRBJ1-1,CAWSVGSTPNTEAFF,TGTGCCTGGAGTGTCGGTTCTACCCCGAACACTGAAGCTTTCTTT
TRBV7-7,TRBD2,-,TRBJ2-5,CASSTGLAGETQYF,TGTGCTAGCTCAACGGGACTAGCGGGAGAGACCCAGTACTTC
TRBV4-1,-,-,TRBJ2-5,CASRSTTQSGETQYF,TGCGCCAGCAGGTCAACTACCCAGTCCGGGGAGACCCAGTACTTC
TRBV7-9,-,-,TRBJ1-2,CASSLDSYGYTF,TGTGCCAGCAGCTTAGATTCGTATGGCTACACCTTC
TRBV11-2,TRBD2,once,TRBJ2-3,CASSLREFTDTQYF,TGTGCCAGCAGTTTGCGGGAGTTCACAGATACGCAGTATTTT
TRBV9,-,-,TRBJ1-2,CASSAASLQGGYTF,TGTGCCAGCAGCGCCGCCTCCCTCCAGGGGGGCTACACCTTC
TRBV2,TRBD1,few,TRBJ2-1,CASSRGRPNEQFF,TGTGCCAGCAGTAGGGGGCGGCCCAATGAGCAGTTCTTC
TRBV27,-,-,TRBJ1-2,CASSPLTGLLYGYTF,TGTGCCAGCAGCCCCCTTACGGGACTCCTCTATGGCTACACCTTC
TRBV29-1,TRBD1,-,TRBJ2-5,CSVRRQGVTQYF,TGCAGCGTTCGAAGACAGGGGGTGACCCAGTACTTC
TRBV29-1,TRBD1,-,TRBJ1-5,CSVGQDNQPQHF,TGCAGCGTCGGACAGGACAATCAGCCCCAGCATTTT
TRBV3-1/TRBV3-2,-,-,TRBJ1-4,CASSWDTSAGKLFF,TGTGCCAGCAGCTGGGACACGAGCGCCGGGAAACTGTTTTTT
TRBV3-1/TRBV3-2,-,-,TRBJ2-7,CASSQGHKYYEQYF,TGTGCCAGCAGCCAGGGACACAAGTACTACGAGCAGTACTTC
TRBV3-1/TRBV3-2,TRBD1,-,TRBJ1-1,CASNRPQGADTEAFF,TGTGCCAGCAACCGACCTCAGGGGGCGGACACTGAAGCTTTCTTT
TRBV7-8,-,-,TRBJ2-7,CASSSARQGLNEQYF,TGTGCCAGCAGCTCCGCCCGGCAGGGTCTCAACGAGCAGTACTTC
TRBV4-3,-,-,TRBJ1-5,CASSQIHRANQPQHF,TGCGCCAGCAGCCAGATCCACAGGGCCAATCAGCCCCAGCATTTT
TRBV7-9,-,-,TRBJ1-2,CASSIIYGYTF,TGTGCCAGCAGTATAATTTATGGCTACACCTTC
TRBV5-8,TRBD1,once,TRBJ1-2,CASSPDRGRGYTF,TGTGCCAGCAGCCCGGACAGGGGACGTGGCTACACCTTC
TRBV7-3,-,-,TRBJ2-3,CASSSKRGDTQYF,TGTGCCAGCAGCTCTAAAAGGGGAGATACGCAGTATTTT
TRBV11-2,TRBD1,-,TRBJ2-7,CASSLGTYRGLYEQYF,TGTGCCAGCAGCTTAGGTACTTACAGGGGGCTGTACGAGCAGTACTTC
TRBV11-2,TRBD2,-,TRBJ2-3,CASSFWGQREPDTQYF,TGTGCCAGCAGCTTTTGGGGTCAGCGGGAGCCAGATACGCAGTATTTT
TRBV6-5,TRBD2,-,TRBJ2-1,CASSYTSGRAYNEQFF,TGTGCCAGCAGTTACACTAGCGGGAGAGCCTACAATGAGCAGTTCTTC
TRBV2,-,-,TRBJ1-2,CATPPGAPGYTF,TGTGCCACCCCTCCAGGGGCTCCCGGCTACACCTTC
TRBV6-5,-,-,TRBJ1-2,CASSTGRTRHYGYTF,TGTGCCAGCAGTACCGGCCGGACACGGCACTATGGCTACACCTTC
TRBV7-2,-,-,TRBJ2-1,CASSLNPVMAGNSYNEQFF,TGTGCCAGCAGCTTAAACCCCGTTATGGCGGGAAACTCCTACAATGAGCAGTTCTTC
TRBV6-5,-,-,TRBJ1-5,CASSYSVRAGQPQHF,TGTGCCAGCAGTTACTCGGTGAGGGCTGGTCAGCCCCAGCATTTT
TRBV5-1,TRBD2,-,TRBJ2-7,CASSFRTSGSYEQYF,TGCGCCAGCAGCTTTAGGACTAGCGGGAGTTACGAGCAGTACTTC
TRBV19,-,-,TRBJ1-2,CASSSLTANYGYTF,TGTGCCAGTAGTAGTCTAACAGCTAACTATGGCTACACCTTC